These T cell receptor beta chains were read from a single sample in a study of T-cell reconstitution after alpha-beta-depleted transplantation in children. MiXCR, applied by TCRdb to the PCR reads, yields one record per CDR3 protein. The data show about 360,000 distinct CDR3 sequences, 13% seen once. This specimen was PBMCs, taken from the stem cell graft. Receptors originate from a human donor who donated a stem cell graft to a child with Fanconi anemia. Each CDR3 is given with its conserved first and last residue. Fields, in order: J gene, V gene, clone size, D gene, CDR3 protein, CDR3 DNA. The D gene is left open where the match is weak. Size is omitted from some rows. Given values are once, few, many or a class for expanded clones.

>TRBJ1-3|TRBV29-1|many|.
CSVGLGHSGNTIYF
TGCAGCGTAGGACTGGGACACTCTGGAAACACCATATATTTT
>TRBJ1-5|TRBV5-6|.|.
CASSLQGSYQPQHF
TGTGCCAGCAGCCTACAGGGCTCCTATCAGCCCCAGCATTTT
>TRBJ1-2|TRBV2|few|.
CASTSGGGSGGYTF
TGTGCCAGCACCTCGGGGGGTGGGTCCGGCGGCTACACCTTC
>TRBJ1-5|TRBV4-2|.|.
CASSQDGNQPQHF
TGTGCCAGCAGCCAAGATGGAAATCAGCCCCAGCATTTT
>TRBJ2-2|TRBV4-2|few|TRBD2
CASSQDGGVPGELFF
TGTGCCAGCAGCCAAGATGGGGGGGTCCCCGGGGAGCTGTTTTTT
>TRBJ2-7|TRBV11-2|few|.
CASSPNRIEQYF
TGTGCCAGCAGCCCCAACAGGATCGAGCAGTACTTC
>TRBJ2-3|TRBV10-3|.|.
CAIRVPSTDTQYF
TGTGCCATTCGGGTTCCTAGCACAGATACGCAGTATTTT
>TRBJ2-3|TRBV29-1|many|TRBD1
CSVVPGQGDRDTQYF
TGCAGCGTTGTCCCGGGACAGGGAGATCGGGATACGCAGTATTTT
>TRBJ1-6|TRBV27|.|.
CASSLSGLPLSPLHF
TGTGCCAGCAGTTTATCGGGGTTGCCACTATCACCCCTCCACTTT
>TRBJ2-7|TRBV5-1|few|TRBD1
CASSTYRGQTYEQYF
TGCGCCAGCAGCACCTACAGGGGGCAGACCTACGAGCAGTACTTC
>TRBJ2-7|TRBV12-3/TRBV12-4|.|.
CASSLSTKFYEQYF
TGTGCCAGCAGTTTGAGTACTAAATTCTACGAGCAGTACTTC
>TRBJ2-1|TRBV20-1|few|TRBD1
CSAKERGRDRDEQFF
TGCAGTGCTAAGGAGCGGGGTCGGGACAGGGATGAGCAGTTCTTC
>TRBJ2-7|TRBV6-2/TRBV6-3|many|.
CASSYSIRAQPPYEQYF
TGTGCCAGCAGTTACTCGATTCGGGCCCAACCGCCCTACGAGCAGTACTTC
>TRBJ2-7|TRBV4-3|many|.
CASSQGTLSYEQYF
TGCGCCAGCAGCCAGGGGACATTATCCTACGAGCAGTACTTC
>TRBJ1-4|TRBV7-9|few|.
CASSPGTLGREKLFF
TGTGCCAGCAGCCCGGGGACTTTGGGACGAGAAAAACTGTTTTTT
>TRBJ2-1|TRBV5-1|few|.
CASSLAALTGEQFF
TGCGCCAGCAGCTTGGCGGCCCTAACGGGTGAGCAGTTCTTC
>TRBJ1-5|TRBV4-2|.|.
CASSQGTGFNQPQHF
TGTGCCAGCAGCCAAGGAACGGGGTTCAATCAGCCCCAGCATTTT
>TRBJ1-4|TRBV5-1|.|.
CASRRESNEKLFF
TGCGCCAGCCGCAGGGAGTCTAATGAAAAACTGTTTTTT
>TRBJ2-1|TRBV27|.|TRBD2
CASHGGAVGDEQFF
TGTGCCAGCCACGGGGGGGCCGTGGGCGATGAGCAGTTCTTC
>TRBJ2-2|TRBV5-6|few|.
CASSLSRQGMNTGELFF
TGTGCCAGCAGCTTGAGCCGGCAGGGGATGAACACCGGGGAGCTGTTTTTT
>TRBJ1-5|TRBV15|.|.
CATRGVGSNQPQHF
TGTGCCACCAGGGGGGTTGGTAGCAATCAGCCCCAGCATTTT
>TRBJ1-1|TRBV9|many|TRBD1
CASSVDDGTGRMPF
TGTGCCAGCAGCGTAGACGATGGGACAGGCCGGATGCCCTTT
>TRBJ2-2|TRBV29-1|.|.
CSVGQRNTGELFF
TGCAGCGTTGGACAGAGGAACACCGGGGAGCTGTTTTTT
>TRBJ1-5|TRBV20-1|.|TRBD1
CSARETGGTNQPQHF
TGCAGTGCTAGAGAGACAGGGGGGACCAATCAGCCCCAGCATTTT
>TRBJ2-1|TRBV29-1|few|.
CSVEQAGGVYNEQFF
TGCAGCGTTGAACAGGCTGGTGGGGTGTACAATGAGCAGTTCTTC
>TRBJ2-5|TRBV29-1|.|.
CSVVPGGAQETQYF
TGCAGCGTTGTGCCTGGGGGAGCTCAAGAGACCCAGTACTTC
>TRBJ2-2|TRBV6-1|few|.
CASTKAAGVGTGELFF
TGTGCCAGCACCAAGGCGGCAGGGGTAGGAACCGGGGAGCTGTTTTTT
>TRBJ2-1|TRBV3-1|few|TRBD1
CASSYLTGTGSYEQFF
TGTGCCAGCAGCTATCTAACCGGGACAGGGTCTTATGAGCAGTTCTTC
>TRBJ1-6|TRBV28|few|.
CASSLSGRTYNSPLHF
TGTGCCAGCAGTCTTTCTGGACGGACTTATAATTCACCCCTCCACTTT
>TRBJ1-6|TRBV7-8|few|.
CASSLGALPLHF
TGTGCCAGCAGCTTAGGGGCTTTACCCCTCCACTTT
>TRBJ1-1|TRBV9|few|TRBD1
CASSKGQDTEAFF
TGTGCCAGCAGCAAAGGACAGGACACTGAAGCTTTCTTT
>TRBJ2-7|TRBV4-1|few|TRBD1
CASSQSDRVGYEQYF
TGCGCCAGCAGCCAGTCGGACAGGGTCGGGTACGAGCAGTACTTC
>TRBJ2-5|TRBV6-5|few|.
CASSYSRVQETQYF
TGTGCCAGCAGTTACTCGAGGGTGCAAGAGACCCAGTACTTC
>TRBJ2-4|TRBV11-2|.|.
CASSLDGRQSLIAKNIQYF
TGTGCCAGCAGCTTAGATGGGAGACAGTCACTTATAGCCAAAAACATTCAGTACTTC
>TRBJ2-1|TRBV7-8|.|.
CASSLGPRLSYNEQFF
TGTGCCAGCAGCTTAGGTCCGAGACTCAGCTACAATGAGCAGTTCTTC
>TRBJ1-1|TRBV6-4|.|.
CASSGQSFGDPMNTEAFF
TGTGCCAGCAGTGGCCAAAGCTTCGGGGACCCCATGAACACTGAAGCTTTCTTT
>TRBJ2-1|TRBV7-9|few|TRBD1
CASSLTGTYNEQFF
TGTGCCAGCAGCCTGACAGGGACCTACAATGAGCAGTTCTTC
>TRBJ2-5|TRBV20-1|few|TRBD2
CSALGGKWETQYF
TGCAGTGCGCTGGGGGGGAAGTGGGAGACCCAGTACTTC
>TRBJ2-2|TRBV12-3/TRBV12-4|many|.
CASSLLAGELFF
TGTGCCAGCAGCTTGTTAGCCGGGGAGCTGTTTTTT
>TRBJ1-5|TRBV5-1|many|.
CASSLGTLEGNQPQHF
TGCGCCAGCAGCTTGGGTACCCTTGAGGGCAATCAGCCCCAGCATTTT
>TRBJ1-1|TRBV29-1|.|.
CSVEDHGQYIEAFF
TGCAGCGTTGAAGATCACGGGCAGTACATTGAAGCTTTCTTT
>TRBJ1-1|TRBV12-3/TRBV12-4|many|.
CASSFLNTEAFF
TGTGCCAGCAGTTTTTTGAACACTGAAGCTTTCTTT
>TRBJ2-2|TRBV12-3/TRBV12-4|few|.
CASSLEDTGELFF
TGTGCCAGCAGTTTAGAGGACACCGGGGAGCTGTTTTTT
>TRBJ2-3|TRBV19|.|.
CASSIADAGATDTQYF
TGTGCCAGTAGTATCGCCGATGCGGGGGCTACAGATACGCAGTATTTT
>TRBJ2-1|TRBV24-1|.|.
CATSDFLHHNEQFF
TGTGCCACCAGTGATTTCCTTCATCACAATGAGCAGTTCTTC